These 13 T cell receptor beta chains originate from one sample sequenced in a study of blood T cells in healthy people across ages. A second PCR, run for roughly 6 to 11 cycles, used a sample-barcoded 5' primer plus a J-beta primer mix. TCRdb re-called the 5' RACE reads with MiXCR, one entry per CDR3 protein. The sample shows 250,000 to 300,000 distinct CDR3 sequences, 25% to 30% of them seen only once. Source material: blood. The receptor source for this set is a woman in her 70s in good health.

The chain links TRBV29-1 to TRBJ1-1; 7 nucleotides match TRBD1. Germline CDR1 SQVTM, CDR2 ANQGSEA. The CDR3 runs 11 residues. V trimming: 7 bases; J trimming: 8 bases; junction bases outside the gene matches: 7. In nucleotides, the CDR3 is TGCAGCGCCAGCGACAGGGAAGAAGCTTTCTTT. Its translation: CSASDREEAFF.

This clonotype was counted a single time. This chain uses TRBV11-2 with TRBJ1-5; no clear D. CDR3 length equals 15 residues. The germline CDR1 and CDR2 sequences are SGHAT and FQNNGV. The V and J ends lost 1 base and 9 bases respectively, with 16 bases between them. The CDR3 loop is CASSLVAGFNSPQHF. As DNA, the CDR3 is TGTGCCAGCAGCTTAGTAGCGGGCTTTAATTCGCCCCAGCATTTT.

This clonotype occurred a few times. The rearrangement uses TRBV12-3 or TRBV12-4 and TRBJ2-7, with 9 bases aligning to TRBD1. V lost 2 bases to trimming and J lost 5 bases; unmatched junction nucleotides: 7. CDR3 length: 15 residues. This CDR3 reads CASSLFGTGRDEQYF. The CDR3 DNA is TGTGCCAGCAGTTTATTCGGGACAGGGCGGGACGAGCAGTACTTC.

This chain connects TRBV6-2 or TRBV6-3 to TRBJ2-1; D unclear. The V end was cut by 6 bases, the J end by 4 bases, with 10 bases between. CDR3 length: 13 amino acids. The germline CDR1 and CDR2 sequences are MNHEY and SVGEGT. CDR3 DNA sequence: TGTGCCAGCAGCCGCTCTAAGTACAATGAGCAGTTCTTC. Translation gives CASSRSKYNEQFF.

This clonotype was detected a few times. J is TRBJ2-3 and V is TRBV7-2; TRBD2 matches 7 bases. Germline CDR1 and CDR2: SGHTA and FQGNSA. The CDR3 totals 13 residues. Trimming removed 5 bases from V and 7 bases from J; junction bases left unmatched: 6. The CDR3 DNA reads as TGTGCCAGCAGCCGGGACTACGTTAATACGCAGTATTTT. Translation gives CASSRDYVNTQYF.

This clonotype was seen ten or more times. The CDR3 region has the DNA TGTGCCAGCAGCCCTCCTAGCCCACCCCTCCACTTT. Its translation is CASSPPSPPLHF. The chain employs TRBV28 and TRBJ1-6, with unresolved D. CDR1 MDHEN and CDR2 SYDVKM come from the germline V gene. The CDR3 consists of 12 residues. The V gene lost 6 bases and the J gene lost 11 bases, with 11 bases spanning the gap.

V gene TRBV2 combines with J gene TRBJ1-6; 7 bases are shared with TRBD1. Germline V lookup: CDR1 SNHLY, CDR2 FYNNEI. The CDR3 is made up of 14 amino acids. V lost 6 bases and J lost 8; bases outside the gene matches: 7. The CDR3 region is CASRFDRVDSPLHF. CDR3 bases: TGTGCCAGCAGGTTCGACAGGGTAGATTCACCCCTCCACTTT.

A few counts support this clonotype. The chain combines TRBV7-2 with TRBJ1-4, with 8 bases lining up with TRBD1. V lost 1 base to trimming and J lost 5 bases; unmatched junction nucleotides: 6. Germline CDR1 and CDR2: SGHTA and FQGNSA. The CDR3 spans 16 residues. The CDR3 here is CASSLGVQGGNEKLFF. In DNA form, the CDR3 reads TGTGCCAGCAGCTTAGGTGTACAGGGGGGAAATGAAAAACTGTTTTTT.

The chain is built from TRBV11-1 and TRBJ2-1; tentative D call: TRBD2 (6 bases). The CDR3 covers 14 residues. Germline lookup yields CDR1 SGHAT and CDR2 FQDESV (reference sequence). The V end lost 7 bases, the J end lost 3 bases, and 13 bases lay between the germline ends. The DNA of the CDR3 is TGTGCCAGCAAGGCGGGACTGGACTACAATGAGCAGTTCTTC. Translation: CASKAGLDYNEQFF.

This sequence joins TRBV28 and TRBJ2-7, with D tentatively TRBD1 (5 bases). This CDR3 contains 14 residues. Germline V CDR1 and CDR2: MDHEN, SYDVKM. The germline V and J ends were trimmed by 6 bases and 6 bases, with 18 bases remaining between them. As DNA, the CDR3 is TGTGCCAGCAGCCAGACTGGGGCTCCTAGCGAGCAGTACTTC. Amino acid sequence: CASSQTGAPSEQYF.

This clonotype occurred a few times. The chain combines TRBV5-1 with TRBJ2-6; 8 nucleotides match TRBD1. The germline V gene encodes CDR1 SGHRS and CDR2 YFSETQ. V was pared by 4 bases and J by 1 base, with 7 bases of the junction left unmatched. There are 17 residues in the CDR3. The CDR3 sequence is CASSRGQGGSGANVLTF. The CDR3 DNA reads TGCGCCAGCAGCCGCGGACAGGGTGGGTCTGGGGCCAACGTCCTGACTTTC.

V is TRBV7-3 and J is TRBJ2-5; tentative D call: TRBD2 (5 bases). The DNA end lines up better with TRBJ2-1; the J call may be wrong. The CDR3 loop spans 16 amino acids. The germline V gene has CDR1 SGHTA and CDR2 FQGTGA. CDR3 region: CASSPRAGSSYNEQFF. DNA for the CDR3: TGTGCCAGCAGCCCTCGGGCGGGTAGCTCCTACAATGAGCAGTTCTTC.

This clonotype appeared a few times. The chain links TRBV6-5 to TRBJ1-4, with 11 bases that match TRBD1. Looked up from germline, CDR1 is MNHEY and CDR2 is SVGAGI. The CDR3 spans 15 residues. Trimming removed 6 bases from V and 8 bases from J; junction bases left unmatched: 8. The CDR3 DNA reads TGTGCCAGCAGCCTCGACGGGACAGGGGGAGAAAAACTGTTTTTT. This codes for CASSLDGTGGEKLFF.